This T cell receptor (beta chain) was obtained from a study of T-cell memory formation after mild COVID-19. Regarding the study as a whole: The appearance of some responding clones in pre-infection memory suggested that cross-reactive memory joined.

TCRdb redid the calling of the 5' RACE reads with MiXCR, one entry per CDR3 protein. Among over 250,000 distinct CDR3 sequences, more than 15% were seen once, and the ten largest hold 22%. The V gene's germline CDR1 is MNHNY and CDR2 SVGAGI (reference sequence). CDR3 length: 14 amino acids. The V gene end was trimmed by 10 bases and the J gene end by 5 bases; junction bases not matched to a gene: 8. Only a few counts were recorded for this clonotype. Its antigen remains unknown. What was sequenced was PBMCs or a T cell subset sorted from them (not recorded which). This receptor was identified in a man between 18 and 29 years old who had mild COVID-19 (a few samples of this study predate the infection). Cell type and time point are not known. The chain has TRBV6-6 and TRBJ2-1, with 10 bases lining up with TRBD2. CDR3 sequence: CATRAGGLNNEQFF. CDR3 DNA sequence: TGTGCCACCCGAGCGGGGGGGCTGAACAATGAGCAGTTCTTC.